The clone carrying this T cell receptor (beta chain) was seen at least ten times. Its antigen is currently unknown. This record belongs to a study of identical twins. The germline CDR1 and CDR2 sequences are MNHEY and SMNVEV (reference sequence). V was clipped by 2 bases and J by 6 bases; unmatched bases: 4. CDR3 size: 14 residues. MiXCR, run by TCRdb on the 5' RACE reads, gives a single entry per CDR3 protein. This sample has about 920,000 distinct CDR3 sequences, with roughly an eighth found just once. Findings and caveats of the study: In zero-insertion analyses, partial confounding could arise from invariant MAIT and iNKT cells. Sequences that were beta out-of-frame showed weaker excess twin sharing. Conclusions rested on cross-sectional statistics rather than following the same donors. Fewer insertions marked abundant cord blood beta clonotypes; young adult naive trended weakly, memory not at all.

A further study also used this sample, focusing on yellow fever vaccine responses in identical twins.

This clonotype was sampled from a woman under 30 in good health. The genes are TRBV27 and TRBJ1-2; 9 bases line up with TRBD1. Sequenced input: PBMCs. CDR3 sequence reads: CASSLEGTGNGYTF. The CDR3 DNA is TGTGCCAGCAGTTTAGAGGGGACAGGGAATGGCTACACCTTC.